This T cell receptor beta chain was sequenced during a study of T cell changes during pregnancy in multiple sclerosis. The assay was immunoSEQ multiplex PCR, and TCRdb's table has in-frame clones only and misses some. Here the sample spans more than 90,000 clones, about 94% being singletons. CDR3 length equals 15 residues. With 6 bases removed from V and 0 bases from J, the gap between germline ends came to 12 bases. Per the germline V gene, CDR1 is LNHDA and CDR2 is SQIVND (reference sequence). Material: peripheral blood, obtained in the third trimester of pregnancy. This TCR came from a female donor with multiple sclerosis, enrolled in a pregnancy study. The chain couples TRBV19 to TRBJ1-5; D call uncertain. CDR3 residues: CASRSRVYSNQPQHF. The CDR3 DNA reads as TGTGCCAGTAGAAGCCGGGTCTATAGCAATCAGCCCCAGCATTTT. Full variable domain (rest looked up from reference TRBV19 and TRBJ1-5): DGGITQSPKYLFRKEGQNVTLSCEQNLNHDAMYWYRQDPGQGLRLIYYSQIVNDFQKGDIAEGYSVSREKKESFPLTVTSAQKNPTAFYLCASRSRVYSNQPQHFGDGTRLSIL.